A single T cell receptor beta chain is shown here with its context. What it recognizes is unknown. TCRdb itself ran the reads through MiXCR, one entry per CDR3 protein. The sample contains around 740,000 distinct CDR3 sequences, approximately 34% of which appear only once. This sample was included in a study of T cell repertoires in cytomegalovirus infection. V gave up 0 bases and J gave up 0 bases, with 15 bases separating them. CDR3 length: 18 amino acids. Germline lookup yields CDR1 KGHSH and CDR2 LQKENI. Whole-study results and caveats: In two of eight donors, the top clonotype was HLA-C-restricted CMV-specific.

This TCR was sampled from a human donor in good health (CMV status not recorded). Some clones in this sample may be carry-over from other donors' samples. Input material: PBMCs. The chain carries TRBV18 and TRBJ2-1; perhaps TRBD2 as D (6 bases). The CDR3 sequence is CASSPPTWRESSYNEQFF. DNA of the CDR3: TGTGCCAGCTCACCACCAACCTGGCGGGAAAGCTCCTACAATGAGCAGTTCTTC. The variable domain in full, completed from reference TRBV18 and TRBJ2-1, reads NAGVMQNPRHLVRRRGQEARLRCSPMKGHSHVYWYRQLPEEGLKFMVYLQKENIIDESGMPKERFSAEFPKEGPSILRIQQVVRGDSAAYFCASSPPTWRESSYNEQFFGPGTRLTVL.